The 26 T cell receptor beta chains presented below share a single source sample, sequenced in a study of circulating and synovial CD4+ cells in juvenile arthritis. Libraries were prepared by immunoSEQ multiplex PCR; TCRdb keeps only in-frame clonotypes and omits some of them. Among some 35,000 clones listed, around 95% were seen once. The material sequenced was CD4+ T cells from blood. The receptors stem from a human donor with juvenile idiopathic arthritis.

The chain recombines TRBV6-5 with TRBJ1-4; D gene uncertain. Trimming took 6 bases from V and 0 from J, leaving 11 bases between them. Germline-derived CDR1 and CDR2 are MNHEY and SVGAGI. CDR3 length: 15 residues. The CDR3 here is CASRLMGSTNEKLFF. The CDR3 DNA reads TGTGCCAGCAGACTAATGGGTTCAACTAATGAAAAACTGTTTTTT.

This chain joins TRBV5-4 and TRBJ2-5, with 7 bases fitting TRBD2. The CDR3 has 15 amino acids. Germline loops: CDR1 SGHNT, CDR2 YYREEE (reference sequence). With 2 bases clipped from V and 11 bases from J, the junction kept 15 bases outside the gene matches. The CDR3 protein is CASSLQVPMAGEQYF. The CDR3 DNA is TGTGCCAGCAGCTTACAGGTTCCTATGGCGGGGGAGCAGTACTTC.

J is TRBJ1-2 and V is TRBV7-8; a weak D match, TRBD1 (5 bases). The CDR3 runs to 13 residues. Trimming left V 3 bases short and J 4 bases short, with 9 bases between. CDR1 and CDR2 from the germline V gene are SGHVS and FQNEAQ. The DNA for the CDR3 is TGTGCCAGCAGCTTGGAGGGGCTCTATGGCTACACCTTC. This sequence encodes CASSLEGLYGYTF.

This clone was found a few times. This same CDR3 is encoded by further DNA sequences in the sample. The CDR3 loop is CASSEMDRGNSPLHF. CDR3 DNA sequence: TGCGCCAGCAGTGAGATGGACAGGGGTAATTCACCCCTCCACTTT. V usage is TRBV10-1 and J usage is TRBJ1-6, with 9 positions matching TRBD1. The CDR3 spans 15 residues. V lost 2 bases and J lost 6; bases outside the gene matches: 2. CDR1 WNHNN and CDR2 SYGVQD come from the germline V gene (reference sequence).

The J gene is TRBJ2-7, the V gene TRBV27; possibly TRBD2 for D (6 bases). Trimming stripped 0 bases from V and 6 bases from J, with 9 bases between. CDR1 and CDR2 from the germline V gene are MNHEY and SMNVEV (reference sequence). This CDR3 comprises 13 residues. The CDR3 loop is CASSLSGGVEQYF. The CDR3 nucleotides are TGTGCCAGCAGTTTATCAGGAGGGGTCGAGCAGTACTTC.

The chain combines TRBV27 with TRBJ1-2; D ambiguous. The germline V and J ends were trimmed by 6 bases and 8 bases, with 10 bases remaining between them. This CDR3 region has 11 residues. Looked up from germline, CDR1 is MNHEY and CDR2 is SMNVEV (reference sequence). The CDR3 coding sequence is TGTGCCAGCAGGGCTCGCTGGGGCTACACCTTC. Residues: CASRARWGYTF.

The chain couples TRBV7-2 to TRBJ2-7; 10 bases align to TRBD2. CDR3 length equals 15 residues. The germline gives CDR1 SGHTA, CDR2 FQGNSA. With 4 bases clipped from V and 3 bases from J, the junction kept 6 bases outside the gene matches. The CDR3 sequence: CASSSLAGIHYEQYF. The CDR3 DNA reads as TGTGCCAGCAGCTCACTAGCGGGGATACACTACGAGCAGTACTTC.

Of note for this clone: At one of its ends the junction is not consistent with the germline gene, which may arise from a read error. The chain recombines TRBV7-2 with TRBJ2-7, with 8 bases fitting TRBD2. Germline CDR1 SGHTA, CDR2 FQGNSA. This CDR3 has 14 residues. The DNA of the CDR3 is TGTGCCAGCCGCTTCGCGGGGGGACCCTACGAGCAGTACTTC. Translated: CASRFAGGPYEQYF.

The CDR3 DNA is TGTGCCAGCAGTGACGAGCGATCCACCTACGAGCAGTACTTC. Protein: CASSDERSTYEQYF. This sequence joins TRBV25-1 and TRBJ2-7; D unclear. The length of the CDR3 is 14 residues. Germline loops: CDR1 MGHDK, CDR2 SYGVNS. V was trimmed by 3 bases and J by 2 bases, leaving 11 bases between them.

V and J are TRBV11-3 and TRBJ2-3; D ambiguous. The CDR3 has 16 residues. V lost 1 base to trimming and J lost 1 base, with 12 bases between them. Germline CDR1 is SGHNT and CDR2 is YENEEA. The CDR3 coding sequence is TGTGCCAGCAGCTTAGGTGACACCGTAGGCACAGATACGCAGTATTTT. Amino acids: CASSLGDTVGTDTQYF.

The gene calls are TRBV9 and TRBJ1-1, with 10 nucleotides matching TRBD1. This CDR3 spans 18 amino acids. Germline V lookup: CDR1 SGDLS, CDR2 YYNGEE. J lost 1 base, V lost 1 base, and 10 bases had no gene match. This chain's CDR3 is CASSVTIGTGVGNTEAFF. DNA of the CDR3: TGTGCCAGCAGCGTAACGATTGGGACAGGGGTTGGGAACACTGAAGCTTTCTTT.

The chain has TRBV7-2 and TRBJ2-5; D not resolved. Germline V gives CDR1 SGHTA, CDR2 FQGNSA. This CDR3 region has 13 residues. V was pared by 1 base and J by 3 bases, with 6 bases between. CDR3 coding DNA: TGTGCCAGCAGCTTAGGGTCTAAAGAGACCCAGTACTTC. As protein: CASSLGSKETQYF.

To note about this clone: The junction and the germline gene differ at one end; a read error may be behind it. Other DNA sequences within the sample encode an identical CDR3. The chain links TRBV2 to TRBJ1-6, with TRBD1 identical over 8 bases. Germline V lookup: CDR1 SNHLY, CDR2 FYNNEI. The CDR3 loop spans 14 amino acids. Written as DNA, the CDR3 is TGTGCCAGCAGCGAAGGACAGGGTAATTCACCCCTCCACTTT. Protein: CASSEGQGNSPLHF.

The J gene is TRBJ2-5, the V gene TRBV30, with TRBD2 identical over 16 bases. The J segment lost 1 base and the V segment lost 2 bases, leaving 4 bases of the junction unmatched. Germline V gene lookup returns CDR1 GTSNPN and CDR2 SVGIG (reference sequence). The CDR3 is 17 amino acids. In nucleotides, the CDR3 is TGTGCCTGGAGTACGGGACTAGCGGGGGGGCCCCAAGAGACCCAGTACTTC. Translating it yields CAWSTGLAGGPQETQYF.

The rearrangement links TRBV6-5 to TRBJ1-1, with unresolved D. This CDR3 comprises 12 residues. V shed 0 bases and J shed 11 bases, with 10 bases lying between them. The V gene's germline CDR1 is MNHEY and CDR2 SVGAGI. The CDR3 region is CASSYSTFPAFF. Written as DNA, the CDR3 is TGTGCCAGCAGTTACTCGACTTTTCCGGCTTTCTTT.

The V call is TRBV7-2, the J call TRBJ1-2, with 7 bases lining up with TRBD1. The J segment lost 6 bases and the V segment lost 0 bases, leaving 1 base of the junction unmatched. The CDR3 has 13 amino acids. Germline loops: CDR1 SGHTA, CDR2 FQGNSA. The CDR3 is CASSLAGQNGYTF. CDR3 nucleotides: TGTGCCAGCAGCTTAGCGGGACAGAATGGCTACACCTTC.

The J gene is TRBJ2-3, the V gene TRBV10-3; D remains ambiguous. The V gene lost 4 bases and the J gene lost 0 bases, with 8 bases spanning the gap. The CDR3 length is 14 residues. CDR1 and CDR2 from the germline V gene are ENHRY and SYGVKD. In nucleotides, the CDR3 is TGTGCCATCAGTGGATACGGTAGCACAGATACGCAGTATTTT. It codes for CAISGYGSTDTQYF.

The chain is built from TRBV19 and TRBJ1-5; 7 bases agree with TRBD1. The CDR3 covers 14 residues. Germline CDR1 reads LNHDA; CDR2 reads SQIVND (reference sequence). J was trimmed by 3 bases and V by 4 bases; bases with no gene match: 3. The CDR3 bases are TGTGCCAGTAGTAAAACAGGGGACAATCAGCCCCAGCATTTT. As protein: CASSKTGDNQPQHF.

The chain couples TRBV7-2 to TRBJ2-7, with TRBD2 matching 11 bases. The CDR3 consists of 14 residues. CDR1 SGHTA and CDR2 FQGNSA come from the germline V gene. Unmatched junction bases numbered 4, after V lost 5 bases and J lost 4 bases. This CDR3 reads CASSKTSGGYEQYF. The CDR3 region has the DNA TGTGCCAGCAGCAAAACTAGCGGGGGTTACGAGCAGTACTTC.

Details on this clone: The CDR3 ends on some other residue instead of the conserved phenylalanine or tryptophan, so this is likely a read error. It is unclear where the CDR3 begins or ends on the DNA, so no DNA is shown, and the CDR3 is as TCRdb lists it. The chain has TRBV5-8 and TRBJ1-1; the table assigns TRBD1, which was not confirmed against the DNA. Germline CDR1 and CDR2: SGHTS and YDEGEE. The CDR3 is 13 amino acids long, termini counted. CDR3 residues: CASSEGDRAWITT.

This clone was counted a single time. The chain combines TRBV10-2 with TRBJ2-2; a weak D match, TRBD1 (6 bases). The CDR3 contains 13 residues. V dropped 6 bases and J dropped 2 bases, with 7 bases sitting between them. From germline, CDR1 is WSHSY and CDR2 SAAADI. CDR3 in amino acids: CASRDSNTGELFF. DNA of the CDR3: TGCGCCAGCAGGGACAGCAACACCGGGGAGCTGTTTTTT.

The V gene is TRBV7-2, the J gene TRBJ1-4; D may be TRBD1 (6 bases). The CDR3 contains 15 residues. The ends were cut back, 0 bases at V and 10 bases at J, with 15 bases in the middle. Germline loops: CDR1 SGHTA, CDR2 FQGNSA. This CDR3 reads CASSLAGHHGGKLFF. In DNA form, the CDR3 reads TGTGCCAGCAGCTTAGCGGGACATCATGGGGGAAAACTGTTTTTT.

The chain couples TRBV5-1 to TRBJ1-3; D gene unclear. Per germline, CDR1 SGHRS and CDR2 YFSETQ. The CDR3 is made up of 13 amino acids. The V and J ends lost 4 bases and 7 bases respectively, with 12 bases between them. The CDR3 DNA is TGCGCCAGCAGCACCGAAGGGAGCAACACCATATATTTT. Its protein is CASSTEGSNTIYF.

The chain joins TRBV10-3 to TRBJ2-1, with D maybe TRBD1 (5 bases). Trimming took off 0 bases at V and 6 bases at J, with 12 bases between the two ends. Per the germline V gene, CDR1 is ENHRY and CDR2 is SYGVKD. The CDR3 runs to 15 residues. CDR3 sequence: CAISESGLVRNEQFF. The CDR3, as DNA: TGTGCCATCAGTGAGTCGGGGCTAGTTCGCAATGAGCAGTTCTTC.

This clone was picked up one time. V and J are TRBV7-2 and TRBJ2-3; D may be TRBD2 (10 bases). The CDR3 contains 16 residues. CDR1 and CDR2 from the germline V gene are SGHTA and FQGNSA. V was cut by 10 bases and J by 2 bases, with 22 bases left in between. CDR3 region: CATTGGSGGATDTQYF. The CDR3 nucleotides are TGTGCCACAACAGGGGGCAGCGGGGGGGCCACAGATACGCAGTATTTT.

This rearrangement joins TRBV18 to TRBJ1-1; 7 bases fit TRBD1. Per the germline V gene, CDR1 is KGHSH and CDR2 is LQKENI. This CDR3 spans 12 amino acids. Trimming removed 6 bases from V and 3 bases from J; junction bases left unmatched: 1. The CDR3 is CASSQGDTEAFF. In DNA, the CDR3 is TGTGCCAGCTCGCAGGGGGACACTGAAGCTTTCTTT.